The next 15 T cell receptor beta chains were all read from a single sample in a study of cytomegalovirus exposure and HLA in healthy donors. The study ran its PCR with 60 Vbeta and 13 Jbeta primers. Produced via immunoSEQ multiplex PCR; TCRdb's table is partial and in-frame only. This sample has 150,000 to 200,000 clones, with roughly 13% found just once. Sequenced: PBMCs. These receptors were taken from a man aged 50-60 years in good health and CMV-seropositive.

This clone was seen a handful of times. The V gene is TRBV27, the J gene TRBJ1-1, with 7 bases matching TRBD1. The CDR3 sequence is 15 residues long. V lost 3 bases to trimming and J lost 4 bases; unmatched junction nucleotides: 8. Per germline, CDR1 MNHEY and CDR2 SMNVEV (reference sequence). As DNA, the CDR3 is TGTGCCAGCAGTTTGACAGGGTGGGAGGTCACTGAAGCTTTCTTT. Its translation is CASSLTGWEVTEAFF.

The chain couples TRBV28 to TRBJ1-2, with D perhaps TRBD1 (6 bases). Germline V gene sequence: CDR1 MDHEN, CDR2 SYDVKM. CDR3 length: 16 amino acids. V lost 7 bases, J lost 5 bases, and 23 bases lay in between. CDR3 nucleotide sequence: TGTGCCAGCACCCCCCTCGGGGGGCCCTTACCTTATGGCTACACCTTC. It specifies CASTPLGGPLPYGYTF.

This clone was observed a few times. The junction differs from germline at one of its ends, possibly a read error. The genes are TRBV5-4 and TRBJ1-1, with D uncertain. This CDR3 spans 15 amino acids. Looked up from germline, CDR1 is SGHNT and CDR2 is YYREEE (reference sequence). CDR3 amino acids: CASSSPGGFETGAFF. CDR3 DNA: TGTGCCAGCAGCTCGCCAGGAGGGTTCGAAACTGGAGCTTTCTTT. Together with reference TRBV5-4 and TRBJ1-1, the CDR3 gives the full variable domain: ETGVTQSPTHLIKTRGQQVTLRCSSQSGHNTVSWYQQALGQGPQFIFQYYREEENGRGNFPPRFSGLQFPNYSSELNVNALELDDSALYLCASSSPGGFETGAFFGQGTRLTVV.

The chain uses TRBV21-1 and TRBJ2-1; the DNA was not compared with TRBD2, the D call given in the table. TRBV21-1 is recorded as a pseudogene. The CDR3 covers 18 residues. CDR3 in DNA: TGTGCCAGCAGCTTTACTAGCGGGGGGCTCAGCTCCTACAATGAGCAGTTCTTC. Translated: CASSFTSGGLSSYNEQFF.

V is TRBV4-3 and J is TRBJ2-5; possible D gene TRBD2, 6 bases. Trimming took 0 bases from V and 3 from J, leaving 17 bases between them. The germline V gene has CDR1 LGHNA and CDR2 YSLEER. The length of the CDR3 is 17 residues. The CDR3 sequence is CASSQDRPGGGKETQYF. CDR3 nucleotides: TGCGCCAGCAGCCAAGATCGACCCGGGGGAGGAAAAGAGACCCAGTACTTC.

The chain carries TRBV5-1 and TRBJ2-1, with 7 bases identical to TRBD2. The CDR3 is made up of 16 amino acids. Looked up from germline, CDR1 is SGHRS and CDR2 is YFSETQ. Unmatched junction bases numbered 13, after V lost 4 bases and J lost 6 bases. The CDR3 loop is CASSRTLAGQSNEQFF. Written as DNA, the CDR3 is TGCGCCAGCAGCCGGACTTTAGCGGGCCAATCCAATGAGCAGTTCTTC.

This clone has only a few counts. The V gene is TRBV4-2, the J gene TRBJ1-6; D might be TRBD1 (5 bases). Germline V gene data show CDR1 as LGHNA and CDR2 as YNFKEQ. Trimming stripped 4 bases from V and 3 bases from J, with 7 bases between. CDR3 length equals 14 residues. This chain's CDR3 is CASSLDSYNSPLHF. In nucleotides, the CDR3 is TGTGCCAGCAGCCTTGACAGCTATAATTCACCCCTCCACTTT.

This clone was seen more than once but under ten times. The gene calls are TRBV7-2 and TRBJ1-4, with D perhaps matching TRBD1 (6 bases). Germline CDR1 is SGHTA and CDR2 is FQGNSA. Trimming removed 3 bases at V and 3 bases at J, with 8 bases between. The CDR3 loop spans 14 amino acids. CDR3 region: CASSLGAANEKLFF. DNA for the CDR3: TGTGCCAGCAGCTTGGGGGCGGCTAATGAAAAACTGTTTTTT.

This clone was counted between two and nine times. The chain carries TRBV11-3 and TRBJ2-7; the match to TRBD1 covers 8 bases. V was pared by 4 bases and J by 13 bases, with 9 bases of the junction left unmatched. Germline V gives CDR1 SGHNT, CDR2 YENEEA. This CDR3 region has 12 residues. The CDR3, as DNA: TGTGCCAGCAGCTCCGGACAGGGCCACCTTTACGTC. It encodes CASSSGQGHLYV.

CDR3 bases: TGTGCCAGCAGTGACTCGATCGGCAGGGGGCTCACCGGGGAGCTGTTTTTT. It is translated as CASSDSIGRGLTGELFF. The chain couples TRBV6-4 to TRBJ2-2, with TRBD1 matching 8 bases. J gave up 4 bases and V 0 bases, and 7 bases lay outside the gene matches. This CDR3 spans 17 amino acids. The germline V gene has CDR1 MRHNA and CDR2 SNTAGT.

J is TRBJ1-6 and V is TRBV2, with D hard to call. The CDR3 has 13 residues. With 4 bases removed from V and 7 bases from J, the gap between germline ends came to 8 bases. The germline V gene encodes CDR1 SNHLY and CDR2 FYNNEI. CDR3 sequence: CASSVGANSPLHF. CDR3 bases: TGTGCCAGCAGTGTGGGAGCAAATTCACCCCTCCACTTT.

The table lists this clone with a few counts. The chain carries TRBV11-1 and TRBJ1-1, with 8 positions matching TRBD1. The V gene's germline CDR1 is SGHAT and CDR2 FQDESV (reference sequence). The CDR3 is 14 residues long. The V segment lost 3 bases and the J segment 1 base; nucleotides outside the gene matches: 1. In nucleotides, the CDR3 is TGTGCCAGCAGCTTCGGACAGGGGAACACTGAAGCTTTCTTT. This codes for CASSFGQGNTEAFF.

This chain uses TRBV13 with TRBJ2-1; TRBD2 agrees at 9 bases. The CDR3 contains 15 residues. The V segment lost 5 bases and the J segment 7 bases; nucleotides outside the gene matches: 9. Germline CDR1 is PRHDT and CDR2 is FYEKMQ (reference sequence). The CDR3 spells CASSDPRTSENEQFF. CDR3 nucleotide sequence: TGTGCCAGCAGCGACCCCCGGACTAGCGAGAATGAGCAGTTCTTC.

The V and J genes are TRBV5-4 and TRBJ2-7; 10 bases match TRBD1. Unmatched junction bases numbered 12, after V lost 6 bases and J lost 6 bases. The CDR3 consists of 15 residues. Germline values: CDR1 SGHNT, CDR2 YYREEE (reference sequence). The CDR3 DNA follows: TGTGCCAGCAACAGGGGACAGGGGTCCATGGGCGAGCAGTACGTC. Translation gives CASNRGQGSMGEQYV.

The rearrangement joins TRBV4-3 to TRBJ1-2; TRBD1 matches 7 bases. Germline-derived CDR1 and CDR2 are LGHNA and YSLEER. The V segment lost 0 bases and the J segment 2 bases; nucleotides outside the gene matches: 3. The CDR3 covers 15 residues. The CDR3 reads CASSQDDRVNYGYTF. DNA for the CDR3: TGCGCCAGCAGCCAAGACGACAGGGTGAACTATGGCTACACCTTC.